A selection of T cell receptor beta chains follows, all from one sample in a study of blood T cell repertoires in COVID-19. Generated by immunoSEQ multiplex PCR, the TCRdb table keeps only in-frame clones and is missing some. The sample carries around 240,000 clones, about 79% recorded once. The specimen was peripheral blood. These receptors were obtained from a woman aged 40-49 years who had recovered from COVID-19. CDR3s include the opening cysteine and the closing phenylalanine or tryptophan. A D gene is named only where the DNA matches it firmly. Clone size appears in some rows only: once, few, many, or a class for an expanded clone.

TRBD1 TRBJ2-7 - TRBV5-4 TGTGCCAGCAGCCTACGGACAGGGGGAGGCTACGAGCAGTACTTC CASSLRTGGGYEQYF
- TRBJ1-4 - TRBV9 TGTGCCAGCAGCGCCGGGAGACTCTATAATGAAAAACTGTTTTTT CASSAGRLYNEKLFF
- TRBJ2-7 - TRBV6-1 TGTGCCAGCAGTGAGGGCGGGGTGCGGTACTTC CASSEGGVRYF
TRBD2 TRBJ2-2 - TRBV3-1/TRBV3-2 TGTGCCAGCAGCCAAGTATCGTTAGCGGGGGCTGGCGGGGAGCTGTTTTTT CASSQVSLAGAGGELFF
- TRBJ1-2 - TRBV18 TGTGCCAGCTCACCTTCACCAAATGCACAGGACTATGGCTACACCTTC CASSPSPNAQDYGYTF
- TRBJ1-6 - TRBV7-9 TGTGCCAGCAGCTTAGGCGCAGGGGTAGGAAATTCACCCCTCCACTTT CASSLGAGVGNSPLHF
- TRBJ1-1 - TRBV7-2 TGTGCCAGCAGCTTAGGGGGGGAGAACACTGAAGCTTTCTTT CASSLGGENTEAFF
- TRBJ1-2 - TRBV5-1 TGCGCCAGCAGCTCCGAGAACTATGGCTACACCTTC CASSSENYGYTF
TRBD1 TRBJ2-4 once TRBV19 TGTGCCAGTAGTGGGACAGGGGGCTCCAAAAACATTCAGTACTTC CASSGTGGSKNIQYF
- TRBJ2-7 - TRBV6-5 TGTGCCACCCAATCCACCAGCGGCGAGCAGTACTTC CATQSTSGEQYF
- TRBJ1-1 - TRBV12-3/TRBV12-4 TGTGCCAGCAGACAGGGTCGGTTCACTGAAGCTTTCTTT CASRQGRFTEAFF
- TRBJ2-4 - TRBV4-1 TGCGCCAGCAGCCAAGAAGGGGAAAACTCGAAAAACATTCAGTACTTC CASSQEGENSKNIQYF
- TRBJ2-3 - TRBV11-3 TGTGCCAGCAGCCCACGGGGGACTACAGATACGCAGTATTTT CASSPRGTTDTQYF
TRBD1 TRBJ1-2 - TRBV28 TGTGCCAGCAAGAAATCCGGGACAGGGGTTGGGGTTAGGGAAGGGAGCGGCTACACCTTC CASKKSGTGVGVREGSGYTF
- TRBJ2-2 - TRBV2 TGTGCCAGCAGTATAGAAAACACCGGGGAGCTGTTTTTT CASSIENTGELFF
TRBD1 TRBJ1-6 - TRBV18 TGTGCCAGCTCACCAACACAGGGGAGAGGATCACCCCTCCACTTT CASSPTQGRGSPLHF
TRBD1 TRBJ1-5 once TRBV2 TGTGCCAGCAGGGGGGGACAGGGGCGTCAGCCCCAGCATTTT CASRGGQGRQPQHF
- TRBJ1-1 few TRBV29-1 TGCAGCGTGACCCCCGGGGAAACGAACACTGAAGCTTTCTTT CSVTPGETNTEAFF
- TRBJ2-7 few TRBV3-1/TRBV3-2 TGTGCCAGCAGCCAAGGATTAGACAGGAGCTCCTACGAGCAGTACTTC CASSQGLDRSSYEQYF
TRBD1 TRBJ2-7 - TRBV7-2 TGTGCCAGCAGCCCCACGGCCGGACAGGGATACGAGCAGTACTTC CASSPTAGQGYEQYF
TRBD1 TRBJ2-7 - TRBV5-8 TGTGCCAGCAAAAGGACAGGGGGAAATGAGCAGTACTTC CASKRTGGNEQYF
TRBD2 TRBJ2-5 few TRBV9 TGTGCCAGCAGCGACCGGACTAGCGGGGGGGCAGAGACCCAGTACTTC CASSDRTSGGAETQYF
- TRBJ2-3 few TRBV7-2 TGTGCCAGCAGCTTGTGGCGGGGAGATACGCAGTATTTT CASSLWRGDTQYF
TRBD1 TRBJ2-4 - TRBV7-6 TGTGCCAGCAGCTTAGTCCCAGGGGGCGAGGACATTCAGTACTTC CASSLVPGGEDIQYF
TRBD2 TRBJ2-2 - TRBV7-3 TGTGCCAGCAGCTCCACTAGCGGGGACACCGGGGAGCTGTTTTTT CASSSTSGDTGELFF
TRBD1 TRBJ1-2 - TRBV19 TGTGCCAGTAACCCCACCGGGGACAGGGAATTTAACTATGGCTACACCTTC CASNPTGDREFNYGYTF
TRBD1 TRBJ2-3 - TRBV7-2 TGTGCCAGCAACAGACAGGGGCGCGGGACAGATACGCAGTATTTT CASNRQGRGTDTQYF
TRBD2 TRBJ2-4 - TRBV3-1/TRBV3-2 TGTGCCAGCAGTCGACTAGCGGCAACCAAAAACATTCAGTACTTC CASSRLAATKNIQYF
- TRBJ2-7 few TRBV15 TGTGCCACCAGCAGAGCCCAGGGCGGTACGGGCGAGCAGTACTTC CATSRAQGGTGEQYF
TRBD1 TRBJ2-1 - TRBV27 TGTGCCAGCAGTTTGATGGGACAGAGGGATGAGCAGTTCTTC CASSLMGQRDEQFF
TRBD2 TRBJ2-5 - TRBV11-1 TGTGCCAGCTCGCTAGCGGTCGTAGAGACCCAGTACTTC CASSLAVVETQYF
- TRBJ2-2 - TRBV2 TGTGCCGGAGGCCCTTCGACCGGGGAGCTGTTTTTT CAGGPSTGELFF
- TRBJ1-6 once TRBV7-2 TGTGCCAGCAGCTTAGTACGAGACAGTAGTTCACCCCTCCACTTT CASSLVRDSSSPLHF
TRBD2 TRBJ2-1 - TRBV19 TGTGCCAGTAGTAAACAGCGGGGGCCAAACTACAATGAGCAGTTCTTC CASSKQRGPNYNEQFF
- TRBJ2-3 - TRBV5-6 TGTGCCAGCAGCTCACTTTCCGGGACAGATACGCAGTATTTT CASSSLSGTDTQYF
- TRBJ2-5 few TRBV19 TGTGCCAGTAGTCAAAGCGGCCAAGAGACCCAGTACTTC CASSQSGQETQYF
TRBD1 TRBJ2-3 - TRBV6-5 TGTGCCAGCAGGGGGACAGACTCAGATACGCAGTATTTT CASRGTDSDTQYF
- TRBJ2-7 - TRBV6-5 TGTGCCAGCAGTTACTCGGGGAGCTACGAGCAGTACTTC CASSYSGSYEQYF
- TRBJ1-1 few TRBV7-2 TGTGCCAGCAGCTTAGGGTCCGGTGAAGCTTTCTTT CASSLGSGEAFF
TRBD1 TRBJ1-5 - TRBV18 TGTGCCAGCTCACCGAAACAGGGGGTTCGAAACAATCAGCCCCAGCATTTT CASSPKQGVRNNQPQHF
- TRBJ2-5 - TRBV9 TGTGCCAGCAGCGGATCATGGGACAACCAAGAGACCCAGTACTTC CASSGSWDNQETQYF
- TRBJ2-7 - TRBV4-2 TGTGCCAGCAGCCAAGAAGGAGCAGTTATTGGCGAGCAGTACTTC CASSQEGAVIGEQYF
- TRBJ1-5 - TRBV19 TGTGCCAGTAAGCAAATTGGGGGGGCAAATCAGCCCCAGCATTTT CASKQIGGANQPQHF